This T cell receptor (beta chain) comes out of a study of vaccination and CD4 T cells after COVID-19. Sequenced with the Oncomine TCR Beta short-read assay was DNA taken from cultured CD4+ T cells. Someone extracted genomic DNA from cultured CD4+ T cells. TCRdb reanalysed the PCR reads using MiXCR and keeps one entry per CDR3 protein. The sample carries approximately 9,700 distinct CDR3 sequences, 35% recorded once. Germline lookup yields CDR1 DFQATT and CDR2 SNEGSKA (reference sequence). V was pared by 1 base and J by 6 bases, with 13 bases between. The CDR3 has 13 residues. Documented treatment: approximately 11-day PBMC culture with coronavirus spike peptide pools or control peptides (ViraFEST assay). During the years 2011-2018, before the COVID-19 pandemic, the unexposed donor's CD4+ T cells were collected. The sample holds a few counts of this clonotype. Its antigen is undetermined.

Sequencing was performed on CD4+ T cells from blood, cultured in vitro. The sequence was collected from a human donor in good health. The chain employs TRBV20-1 and TRBJ2-7; D uncertain. The CDR3 loop reads CSARAIGPREQYF. The CDR3 region has the DNA TGCAGTGCTAGAGCAATCGGTCCCCGCGAGCAGTACTTC.